This T cell receptor beta chain was retrieved from a study of cytomegalovirus exposure and HLA in healthy donors. At sampling all donors were nominally healthy, likely with unrecorded immune exposures. 60 Vbeta and 13 Jbeta primers were used in PCR. TCRdb's table, derived via immunoSEQ multiplex PCR, lists solely in-frame clones and lacks some. The table shows roughly 86,000 clones, with approximately 68% occurring only once. This clone was counted between two and nine times. What it binds is unknown. Broader study findings: V- and J-gene trimming in TCR beta was tied to a missense DCLRE1C variant by an analysis performed later.

The length of the CDR3 is 16 residues. Germline V gene sequence: CDR1 LGHNA, CDR2 YNFKEQ. The V end lost 3 bases, the J end lost 5 bases, and 16 bases lay between the germline ends. The TCR sequence derives from a woman aged 45 to 65 in good health and CMV-seropositive. Input material: PBMCs. The J gene is TRBJ2-2, the V gene TRBV4-2, with D perhaps TRBD2 (7 bases). CDR3 loop: CASSQEGGAVTGELFF. CDR3 coding DNA: TGTGCCAGCAGCCAGGAGGGGGGGGCGGTAACCGGGGAGCTGTTTTTT.